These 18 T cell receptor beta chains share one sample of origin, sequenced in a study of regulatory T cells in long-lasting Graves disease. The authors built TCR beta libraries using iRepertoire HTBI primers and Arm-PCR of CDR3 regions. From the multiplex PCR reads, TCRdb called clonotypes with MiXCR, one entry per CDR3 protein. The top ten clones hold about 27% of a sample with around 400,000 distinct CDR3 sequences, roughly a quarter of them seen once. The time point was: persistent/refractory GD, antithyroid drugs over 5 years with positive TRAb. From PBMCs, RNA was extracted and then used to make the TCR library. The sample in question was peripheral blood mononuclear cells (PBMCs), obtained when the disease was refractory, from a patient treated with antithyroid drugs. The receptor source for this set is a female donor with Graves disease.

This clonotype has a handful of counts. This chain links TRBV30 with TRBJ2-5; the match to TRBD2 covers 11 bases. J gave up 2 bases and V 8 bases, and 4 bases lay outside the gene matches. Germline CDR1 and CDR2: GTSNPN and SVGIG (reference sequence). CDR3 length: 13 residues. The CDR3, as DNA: TGTGCCGGAATAGCGGGAGGGCAAGAGACCCAGTACTTC. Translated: CAGIAGGQETQYF. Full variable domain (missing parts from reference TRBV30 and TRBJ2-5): SQTIHQWPATLVQPVGSPLSLECTVEGTSNPNLYWYRQAAGRGLQLLFYSVGIGQISSEVPQNLSASRPQDRQFILSSKKLLLSDSGFYLCAGIAGGQETQYFGPGTRLLVL.

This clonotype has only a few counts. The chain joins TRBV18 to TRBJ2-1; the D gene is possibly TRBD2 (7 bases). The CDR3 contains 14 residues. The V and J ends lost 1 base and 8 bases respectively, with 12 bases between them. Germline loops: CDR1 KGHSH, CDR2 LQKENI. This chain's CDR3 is CASSPLLGGHEQFF. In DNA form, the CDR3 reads TGTGCCAGCTCACCACTACTCGGGGGGCATGAGCAGTTCTTC.

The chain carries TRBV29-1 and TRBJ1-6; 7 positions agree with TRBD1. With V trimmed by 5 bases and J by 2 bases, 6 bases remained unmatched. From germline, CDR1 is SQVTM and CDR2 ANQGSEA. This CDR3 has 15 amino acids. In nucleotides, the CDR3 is TGCAGCGTTTACGACAGGGCCCCCTATAATTCACCCCTCCACTTT. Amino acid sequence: CSVYDRAPYNSPLHF.

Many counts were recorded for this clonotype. CDR3 DNA sequence: TGCGCCAGCAGCCTTTTAGACGAGCAGTACTTC. It translates to CASSLLDEQYF. The chain combines TRBV5-1 with TRBJ2-7; D is ambiguous. CDR3 length equals 11 residues. Germline V gene sequence: CDR1 SGHRS, CDR2 YFSETQ. Trimming stripped 4 bases from V and 5 bases from J, with 7 bases between.

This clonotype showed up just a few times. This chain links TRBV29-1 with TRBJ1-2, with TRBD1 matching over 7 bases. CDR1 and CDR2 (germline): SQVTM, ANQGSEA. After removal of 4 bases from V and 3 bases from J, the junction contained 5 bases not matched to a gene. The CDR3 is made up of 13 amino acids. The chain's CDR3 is CSVAAGGHYGYTF. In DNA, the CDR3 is TGCAGCGTTGCGGCAGGGGGTCACTATGGCTACACCTTC.

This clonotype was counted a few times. The CDR3 is CASSFGQVVAYGYTF. The CDR3, as DNA: TGTGCCAGCAGTTTCGGGCAGGTCGTCGCCTATGGCTACACCTTC. The chain couples TRBV12-3 or TRBV12-4 to TRBJ1-2, with no clear D. The CDR3 consists of 15 residues. V lost 3 bases and J 4 bases, leaving 15 bases between the germline ends.

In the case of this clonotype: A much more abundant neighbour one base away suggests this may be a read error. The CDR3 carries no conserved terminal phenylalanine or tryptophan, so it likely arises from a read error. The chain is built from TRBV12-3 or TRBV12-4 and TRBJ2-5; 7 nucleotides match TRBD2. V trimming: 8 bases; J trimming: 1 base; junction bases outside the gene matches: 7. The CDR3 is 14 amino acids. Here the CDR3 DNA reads TGTGCCAGCGTAGGAGCGGGAACCCAAGAGACCCAGTACTCC. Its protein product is CASVGAGTQETQYS.

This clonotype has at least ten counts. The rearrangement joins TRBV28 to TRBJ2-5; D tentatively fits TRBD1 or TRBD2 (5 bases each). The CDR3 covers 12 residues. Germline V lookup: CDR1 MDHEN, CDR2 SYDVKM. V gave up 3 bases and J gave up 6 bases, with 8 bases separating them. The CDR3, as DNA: TGTGCCAGCAGTTTCCTGGGACAGACCCAGTACTTC. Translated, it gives CASSFLGQTQYF.

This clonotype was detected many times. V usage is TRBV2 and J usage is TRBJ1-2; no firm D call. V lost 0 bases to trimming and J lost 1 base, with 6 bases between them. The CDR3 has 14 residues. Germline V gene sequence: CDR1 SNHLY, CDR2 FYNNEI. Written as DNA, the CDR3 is TGTGCCAGCAGTGAAGCGGCCTATAACTATGGCTACACCTTC. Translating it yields CASSEAAYNYGYTF.

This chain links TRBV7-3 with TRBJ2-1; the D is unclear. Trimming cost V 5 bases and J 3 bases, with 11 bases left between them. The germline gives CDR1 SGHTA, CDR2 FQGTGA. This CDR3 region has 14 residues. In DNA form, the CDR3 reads TGTGCCAGCAGCCCCCATGGGGACTACAATGAGCAGTTCTTC. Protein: CASSPHGDYNEQFF.

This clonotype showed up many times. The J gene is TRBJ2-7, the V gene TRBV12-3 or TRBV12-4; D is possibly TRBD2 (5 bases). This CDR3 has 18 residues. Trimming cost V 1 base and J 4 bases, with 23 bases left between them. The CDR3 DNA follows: TGTGCCAGCAGTTTAGATGGCGGACGGGCTAGCAGATTGTACGAGCAGTACTTC. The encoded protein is CASSLDGGRASRLYEQYF.

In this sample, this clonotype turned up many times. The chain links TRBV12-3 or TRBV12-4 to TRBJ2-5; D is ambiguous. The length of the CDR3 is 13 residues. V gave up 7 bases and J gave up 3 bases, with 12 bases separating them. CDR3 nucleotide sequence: TGTGCCAGCAAGGCAGCTTTTAAAGAGACCCAGTACTTC. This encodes CASKAAFKETQYF.

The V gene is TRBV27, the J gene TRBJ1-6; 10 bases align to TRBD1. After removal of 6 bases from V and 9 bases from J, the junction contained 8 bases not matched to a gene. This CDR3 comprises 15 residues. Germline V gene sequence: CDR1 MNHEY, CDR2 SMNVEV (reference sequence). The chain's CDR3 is CASRRQGAQGSPLHF. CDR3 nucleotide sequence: TGTGCCAGCAGGAGACAGGGGGCGCAAGGTTCACCCCTCCACTTT.

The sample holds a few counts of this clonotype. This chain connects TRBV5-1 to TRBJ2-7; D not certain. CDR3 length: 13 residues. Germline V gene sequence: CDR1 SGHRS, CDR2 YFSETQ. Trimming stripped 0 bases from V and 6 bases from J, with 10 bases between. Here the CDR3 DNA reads TGCGCCAGCAGCTTGGTGTCCTTTCGCGAGCAGTACTTC. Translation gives CASSLVSFREQYF.

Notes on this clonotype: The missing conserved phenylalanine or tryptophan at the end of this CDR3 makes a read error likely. CDR3: CATSVNTEAFS. Written as DNA, the CDR3 is TGTGCCACCAGCGTTAACACTGAAGCTTTCTCT. The V call is TRBV15, the J call TRBJ1-1; the D is unclear. Germline V gene lookup returns CDR1 LNHNV and CDR2 YYDKDF (reference sequence). V was clipped by 5 bases and J by 2 bases, with 3 bases between them. The CDR3 runs to 11 residues.

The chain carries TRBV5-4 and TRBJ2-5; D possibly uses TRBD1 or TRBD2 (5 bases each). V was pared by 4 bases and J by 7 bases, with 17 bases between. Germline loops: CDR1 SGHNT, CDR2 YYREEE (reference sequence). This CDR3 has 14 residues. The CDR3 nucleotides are TGTGCCAGCAGCACAGGAACCACCCGGGGGACCCAGTACTTC. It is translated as CASSTGTTRGTQYF.

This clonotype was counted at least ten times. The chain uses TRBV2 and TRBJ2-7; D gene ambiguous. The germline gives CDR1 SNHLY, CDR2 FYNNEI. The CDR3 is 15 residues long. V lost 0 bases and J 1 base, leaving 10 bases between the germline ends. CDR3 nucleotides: TGTGCCAGCAGTGAAGCGCTTTGGCCTTCCTACGAGCAGTACTTC. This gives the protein CASSEALWPSYEQYF.

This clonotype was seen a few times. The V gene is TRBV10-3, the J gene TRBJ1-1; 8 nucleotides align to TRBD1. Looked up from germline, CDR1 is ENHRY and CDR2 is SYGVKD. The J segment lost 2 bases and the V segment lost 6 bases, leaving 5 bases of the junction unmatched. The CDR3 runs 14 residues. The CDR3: CAIRQTGENTEAFF. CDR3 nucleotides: TGTGCCATCAGACAGACAGGGGAAAACACTGAAGCTTTCTTT.